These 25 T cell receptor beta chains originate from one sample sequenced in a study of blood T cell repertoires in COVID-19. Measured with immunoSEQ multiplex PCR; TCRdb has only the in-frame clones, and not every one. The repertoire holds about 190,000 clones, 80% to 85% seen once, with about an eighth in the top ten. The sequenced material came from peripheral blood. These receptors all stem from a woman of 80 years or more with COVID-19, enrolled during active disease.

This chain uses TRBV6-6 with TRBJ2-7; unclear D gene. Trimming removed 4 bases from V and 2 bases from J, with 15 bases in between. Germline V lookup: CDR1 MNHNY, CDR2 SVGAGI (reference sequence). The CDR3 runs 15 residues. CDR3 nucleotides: TGTGCCAGCAGTTTATTAGGAGCCGTCGCCTACGAGCAGTACTTC. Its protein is CASSLLGAVAYEQYF.

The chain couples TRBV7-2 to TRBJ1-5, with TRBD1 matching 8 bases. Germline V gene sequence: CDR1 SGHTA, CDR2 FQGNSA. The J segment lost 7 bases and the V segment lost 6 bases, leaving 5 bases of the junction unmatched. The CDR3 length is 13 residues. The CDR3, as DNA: TGTGCCAGCAGTTTGTCAGGGGGCCAGCCCCAGCATTTT. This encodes CASSLSGGQPQHF. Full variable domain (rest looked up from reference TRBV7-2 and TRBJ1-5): GAGVSQSPSNKVTEKGKDVELRCDPISGHTALYWYRQSLGQGLEFLIYFQGNSAPDKSGLPSDRFSAERTGGSVSTLTIQRTQQEDSAVYLCASSLSGGQPQHFGDGTRLSIL.

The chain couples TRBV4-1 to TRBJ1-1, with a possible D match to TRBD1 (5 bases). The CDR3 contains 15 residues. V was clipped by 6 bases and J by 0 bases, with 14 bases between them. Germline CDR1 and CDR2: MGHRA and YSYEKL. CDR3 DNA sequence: TGCGCCAGCAGATGGGGCATTACAATGAACACTGAAGCTTTCTTT. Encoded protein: CASRWGITMNTEAFF.

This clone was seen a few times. CDR3 nucleotides: TGTGCCACCAGTGACGTCGGGATTAGCAATCAGCCCCAGCATTTT. It yields the protein CATSDVGISNQPQHF. V is TRBV24-1 and J is TRBJ1-5; D is ambiguous. Germline V gene data show CDR1 as KGHDR and CDR2 as SFDVKD. V was shortened by 4 bases and J by 0 bases, with 9 bases between the two germline ends. This CDR3 region has 15 residues.

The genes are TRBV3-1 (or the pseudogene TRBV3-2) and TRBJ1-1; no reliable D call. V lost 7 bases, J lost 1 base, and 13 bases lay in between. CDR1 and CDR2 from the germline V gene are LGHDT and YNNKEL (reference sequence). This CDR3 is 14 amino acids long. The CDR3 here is CASTSLGRNTEAFF. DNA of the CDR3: TGTGCCAGCACCTCCCTTGGCAGGAACACTGAAGCTTTCTTT.

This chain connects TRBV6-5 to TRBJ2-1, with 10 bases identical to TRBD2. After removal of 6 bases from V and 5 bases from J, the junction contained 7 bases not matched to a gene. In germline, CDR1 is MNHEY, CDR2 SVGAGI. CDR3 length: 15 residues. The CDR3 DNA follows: TGTGCCAGCAGGCGTCTAGCGGGAGACCACAATGAGCAGTTCTTC. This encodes CASRRLAGDHNEQFF.

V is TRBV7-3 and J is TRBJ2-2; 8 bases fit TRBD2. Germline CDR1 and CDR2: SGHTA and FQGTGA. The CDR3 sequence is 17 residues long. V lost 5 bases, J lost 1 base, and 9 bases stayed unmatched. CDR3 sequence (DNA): TGTGCCAGCAGCCCGTCATCGCGGGGGGAGAACACCGGGGAGCTGTTTTTT. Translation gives CASSPSSRGENTGELFF.

CDR3 sequence reads: CASSSTSGSYFTDTQYF. The CDR3 DNA reads as TGTGCCAGCAGTTCCACTAGCGGGTCCTACTTTACAGATACGCAGTATTTT. The rearrangement joins TRBV27 to TRBJ2-3; TRBD2 aligns across 9 bases. The germline V gene has CDR1 MNHEY and CDR2 SMNVEV (reference sequence). Trimming took 4 bases from V and 3 from J; bases not matched to a gene: 11. The CDR3 is 17 amino acids.

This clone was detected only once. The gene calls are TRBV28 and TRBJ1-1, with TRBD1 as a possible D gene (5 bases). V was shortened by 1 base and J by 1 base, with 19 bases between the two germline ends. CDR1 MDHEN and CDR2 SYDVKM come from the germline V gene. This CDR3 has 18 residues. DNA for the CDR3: TGTGCCAGCAGTTTATTCGGGAGGAGGGGACGCCCGAACACTGAAGCTTTCTTT. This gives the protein CASSLFGRRGRPNTEAFF.

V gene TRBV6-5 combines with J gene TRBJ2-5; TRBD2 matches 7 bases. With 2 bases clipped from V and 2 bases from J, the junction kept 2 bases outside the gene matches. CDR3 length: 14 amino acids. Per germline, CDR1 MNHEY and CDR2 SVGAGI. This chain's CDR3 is CASSYGGLQETQYF. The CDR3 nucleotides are TGTGCCAGCAGTTACGGGGGACTACAAGAGACCCAGTACTTC.

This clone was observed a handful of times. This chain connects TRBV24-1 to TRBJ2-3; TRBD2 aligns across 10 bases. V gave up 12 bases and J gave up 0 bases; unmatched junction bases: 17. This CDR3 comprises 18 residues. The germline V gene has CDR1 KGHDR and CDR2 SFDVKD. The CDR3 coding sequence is TGTGCCTCCACCCCCCTAGCGGGGGACTTTAATAGCACAGATACGCAGTATTTT. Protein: CASTPLAGDFNSTDTQYF.

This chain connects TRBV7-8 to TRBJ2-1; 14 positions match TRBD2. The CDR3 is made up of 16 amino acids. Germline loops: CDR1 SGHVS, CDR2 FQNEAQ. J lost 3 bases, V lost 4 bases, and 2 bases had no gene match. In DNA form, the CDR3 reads TGTGCCAGCAGCTGGGGACTAGCGGGAGACTACAATGAGCAGTTCTTC. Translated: CASSWGLAGDYNEQFF.

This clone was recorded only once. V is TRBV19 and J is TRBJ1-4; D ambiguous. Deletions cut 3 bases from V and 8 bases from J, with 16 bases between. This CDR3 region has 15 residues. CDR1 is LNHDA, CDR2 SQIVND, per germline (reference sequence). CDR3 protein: CASSISDSFREKLFF. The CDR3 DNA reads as TGTGCCAGTAGTATCTCGGACTCCTTTCGGGAAAAACTGTTTTTT.

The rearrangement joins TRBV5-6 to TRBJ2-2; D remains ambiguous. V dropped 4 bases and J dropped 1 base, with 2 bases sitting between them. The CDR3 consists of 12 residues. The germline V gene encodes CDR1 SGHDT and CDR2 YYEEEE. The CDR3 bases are TGTGCCAGCAGCCTGAACACCGGGGAGCTGTTTTTT. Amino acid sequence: CASSLNTGELFF.

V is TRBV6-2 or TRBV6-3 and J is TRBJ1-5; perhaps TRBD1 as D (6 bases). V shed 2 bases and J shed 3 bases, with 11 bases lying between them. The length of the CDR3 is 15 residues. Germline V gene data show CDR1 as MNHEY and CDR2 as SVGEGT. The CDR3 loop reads CASSYIGQLNQPQHF. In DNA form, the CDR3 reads TGTGCCAGCAGTTACATAGGACAGCTCAATCAGCCCCAGCATTTT.

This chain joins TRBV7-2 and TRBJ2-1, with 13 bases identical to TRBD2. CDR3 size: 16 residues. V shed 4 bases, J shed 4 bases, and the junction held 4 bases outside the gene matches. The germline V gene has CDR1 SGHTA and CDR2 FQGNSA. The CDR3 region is CASSYRGLAGYNEQFF. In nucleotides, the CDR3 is TGTGCCAGCAGCTACCGGGGACTAGCGGGGTACAATGAGCAGTTCTTC.

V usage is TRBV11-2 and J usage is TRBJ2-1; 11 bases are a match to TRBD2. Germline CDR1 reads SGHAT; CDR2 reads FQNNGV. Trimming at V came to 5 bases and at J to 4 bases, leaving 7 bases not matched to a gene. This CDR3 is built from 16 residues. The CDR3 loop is CASSPIAGGIYNEQFF. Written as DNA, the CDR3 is TGTGCCAGCAGCCCCATAGCGGGAGGGATATACAATGAGCAGTTCTTC.

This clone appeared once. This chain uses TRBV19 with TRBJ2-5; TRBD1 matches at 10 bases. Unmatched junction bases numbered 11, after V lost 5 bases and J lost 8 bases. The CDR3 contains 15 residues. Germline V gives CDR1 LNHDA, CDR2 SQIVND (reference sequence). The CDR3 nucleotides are TGTGCCAGTAGTCAAGACCGGGACAGGGGTCGAACCCAGTACTTC. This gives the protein CASSQDRDRGRTQYF.

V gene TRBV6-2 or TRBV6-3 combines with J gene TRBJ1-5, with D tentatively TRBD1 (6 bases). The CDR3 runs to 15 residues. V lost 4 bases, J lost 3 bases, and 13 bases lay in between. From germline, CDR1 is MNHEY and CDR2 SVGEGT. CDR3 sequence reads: CASSWSQGNNQPQHF. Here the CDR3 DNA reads TGTGCCAGCAGTTGGAGCCAGGGGAACAATCAGCCCCAGCATTTT.

The CDR3 DNA sequence: TGTGCCAGCACCAAACGGAGGGCTATAGATGGCTACACCTTC. Protein sequence: CASTKRRAIDGYTF. The chain carries TRBV7-8 and TRBJ1-2; D call uncertain. Germline CDR1 and CDR2: SGHVS and FQNEAQ. V dropped 7 bases and J dropped 6 bases, with 18 bases sitting between them. The CDR3 runs 14 residues. Filled out from reference TRBV7-8 and TRBJ1-2, the complete variable domain reads GAGVSQSPRYKVAKRGQDVALRCDPISGHVSLFWYQQALGQGPEFLTYFQNEAQLDKSGLPSDRFFAERPEGSVSTLKIQRTQQEDSAVYLCASTKRRAIDGYTFGSGTRLTVV.

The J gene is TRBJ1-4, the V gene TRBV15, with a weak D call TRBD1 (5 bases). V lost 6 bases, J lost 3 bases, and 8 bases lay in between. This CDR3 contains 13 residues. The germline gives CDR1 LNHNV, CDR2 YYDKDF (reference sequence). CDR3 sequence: CATSNRSNEKLFF. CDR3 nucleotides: TGTGCCACCAGTAACAGGTCTAATGAAAAACTGTTTTTT.

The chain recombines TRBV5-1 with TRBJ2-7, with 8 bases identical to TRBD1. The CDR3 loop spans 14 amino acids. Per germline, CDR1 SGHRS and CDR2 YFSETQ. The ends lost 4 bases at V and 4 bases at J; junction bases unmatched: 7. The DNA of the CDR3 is TGCGCCAGCAGCGGACAGGGAATCGGTTACGAGCAGTACTTC. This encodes CASSGQGIGYEQYF.

The CDR3 region is CASSRITGFSTDTQYF. CDR3 DNA: TGTGCCAGTAGTAGGATCACCGGGTTCAGCACAGATACGCAGTATTTT. J is TRBJ2-3 and V is TRBV19; D not resolved. V was trimmed by 4 bases and J by 0 bases, leaving 14 bases between them. This CDR3 has 16 residues. Germline CDR1 and CDR2: LNHDA and SQIVND (reference sequence).

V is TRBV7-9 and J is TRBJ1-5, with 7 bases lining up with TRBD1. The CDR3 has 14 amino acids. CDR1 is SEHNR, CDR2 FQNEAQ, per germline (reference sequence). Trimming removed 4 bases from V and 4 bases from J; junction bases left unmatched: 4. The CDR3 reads CASSSGQLNQPQHF. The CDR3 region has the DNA TGTGCCAGCAGCTCGGGACAGCTAAATCAGCCCCAGCATTTT. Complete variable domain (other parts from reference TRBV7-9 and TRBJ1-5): DTGVSQNPRHKITKRGQNVTFRCDPISEHNRLYWYRQTLGQGPEFLTYFQNEAQLEKSRLLSDRFSAERPKGSFSTLEIQRTEQGDSAMYLCASSSGQLNQPQHFGDGTRLSIL.

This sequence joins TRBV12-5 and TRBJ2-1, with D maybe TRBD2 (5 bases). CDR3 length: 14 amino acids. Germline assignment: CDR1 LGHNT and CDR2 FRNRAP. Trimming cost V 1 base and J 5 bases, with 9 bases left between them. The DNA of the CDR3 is TGTGCTAGTGGTTTGGGAAGCGGAAACAATGAGCAGTTCTTC. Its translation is CASGLGSGNNEQFF.